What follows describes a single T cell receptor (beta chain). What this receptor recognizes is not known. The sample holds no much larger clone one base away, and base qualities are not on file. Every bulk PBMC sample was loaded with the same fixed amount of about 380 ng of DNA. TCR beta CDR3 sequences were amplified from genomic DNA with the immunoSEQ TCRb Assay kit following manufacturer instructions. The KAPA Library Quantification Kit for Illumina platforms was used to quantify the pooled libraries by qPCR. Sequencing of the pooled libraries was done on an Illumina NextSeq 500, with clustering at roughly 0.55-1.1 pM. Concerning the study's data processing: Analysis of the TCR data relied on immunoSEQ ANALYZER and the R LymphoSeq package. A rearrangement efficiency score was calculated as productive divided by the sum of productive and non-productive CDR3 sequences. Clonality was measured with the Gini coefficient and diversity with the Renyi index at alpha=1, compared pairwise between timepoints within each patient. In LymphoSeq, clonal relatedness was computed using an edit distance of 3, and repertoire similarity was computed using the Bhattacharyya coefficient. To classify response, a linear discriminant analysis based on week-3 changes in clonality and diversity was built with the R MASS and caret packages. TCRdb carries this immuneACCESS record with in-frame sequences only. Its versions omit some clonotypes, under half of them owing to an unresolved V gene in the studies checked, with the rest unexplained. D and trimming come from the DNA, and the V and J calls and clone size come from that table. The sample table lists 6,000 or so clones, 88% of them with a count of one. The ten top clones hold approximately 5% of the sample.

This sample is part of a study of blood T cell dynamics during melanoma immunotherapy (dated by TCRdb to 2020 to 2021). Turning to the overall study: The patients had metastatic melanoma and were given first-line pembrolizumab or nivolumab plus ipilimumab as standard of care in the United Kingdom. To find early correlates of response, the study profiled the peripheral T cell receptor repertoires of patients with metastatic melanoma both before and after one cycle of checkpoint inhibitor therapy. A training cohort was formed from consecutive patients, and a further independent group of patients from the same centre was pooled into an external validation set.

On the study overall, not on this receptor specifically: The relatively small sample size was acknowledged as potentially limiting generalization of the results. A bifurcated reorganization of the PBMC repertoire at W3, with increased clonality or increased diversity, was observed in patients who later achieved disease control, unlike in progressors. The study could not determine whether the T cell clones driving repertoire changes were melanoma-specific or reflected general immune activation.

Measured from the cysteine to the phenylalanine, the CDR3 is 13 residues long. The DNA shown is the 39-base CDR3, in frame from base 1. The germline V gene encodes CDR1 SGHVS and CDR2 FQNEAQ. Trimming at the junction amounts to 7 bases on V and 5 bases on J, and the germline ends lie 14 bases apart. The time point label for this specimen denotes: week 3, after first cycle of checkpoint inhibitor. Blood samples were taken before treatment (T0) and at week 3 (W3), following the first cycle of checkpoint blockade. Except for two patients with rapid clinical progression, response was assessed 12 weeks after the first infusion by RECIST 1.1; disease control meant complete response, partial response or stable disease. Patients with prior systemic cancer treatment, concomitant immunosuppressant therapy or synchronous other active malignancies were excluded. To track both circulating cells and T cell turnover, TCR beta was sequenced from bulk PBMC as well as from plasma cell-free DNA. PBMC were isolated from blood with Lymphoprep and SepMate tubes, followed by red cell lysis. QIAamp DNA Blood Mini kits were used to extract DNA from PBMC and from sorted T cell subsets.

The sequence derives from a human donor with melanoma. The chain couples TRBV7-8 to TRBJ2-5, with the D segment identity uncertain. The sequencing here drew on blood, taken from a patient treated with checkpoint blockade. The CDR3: CASTQGGAETQYF. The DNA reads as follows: TGTGCCAGCACCCAAGGCGGCGCGGAGACCCAGTACTTC.